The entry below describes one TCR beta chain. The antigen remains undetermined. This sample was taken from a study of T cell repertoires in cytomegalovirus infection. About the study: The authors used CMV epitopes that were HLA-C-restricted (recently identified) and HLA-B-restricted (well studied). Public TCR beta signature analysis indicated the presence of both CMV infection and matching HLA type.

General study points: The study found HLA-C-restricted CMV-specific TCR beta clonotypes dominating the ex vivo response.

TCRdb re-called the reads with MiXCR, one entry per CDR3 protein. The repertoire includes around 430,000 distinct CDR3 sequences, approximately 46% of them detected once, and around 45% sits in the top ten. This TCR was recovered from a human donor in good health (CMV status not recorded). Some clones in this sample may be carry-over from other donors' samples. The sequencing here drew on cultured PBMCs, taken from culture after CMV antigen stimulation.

Here the CDR3 reads CASSAGTVNTGELFF. The CDR3 nucleotides are TGTGCCAGCTCAGCCGGGACGGTCAACACCGGGGAGCTGTTTTTT. The rearrangement uses TRBV18 and TRBJ2-2; either TRBD1 or TRBD2 may fit D (5 bases each). CDR1 and CDR2 (germline): KGHSH, LQKENI. V was clipped by 5 bases and J by 2 bases, with 12 bases between them. The CDR3 is 15 residues long.